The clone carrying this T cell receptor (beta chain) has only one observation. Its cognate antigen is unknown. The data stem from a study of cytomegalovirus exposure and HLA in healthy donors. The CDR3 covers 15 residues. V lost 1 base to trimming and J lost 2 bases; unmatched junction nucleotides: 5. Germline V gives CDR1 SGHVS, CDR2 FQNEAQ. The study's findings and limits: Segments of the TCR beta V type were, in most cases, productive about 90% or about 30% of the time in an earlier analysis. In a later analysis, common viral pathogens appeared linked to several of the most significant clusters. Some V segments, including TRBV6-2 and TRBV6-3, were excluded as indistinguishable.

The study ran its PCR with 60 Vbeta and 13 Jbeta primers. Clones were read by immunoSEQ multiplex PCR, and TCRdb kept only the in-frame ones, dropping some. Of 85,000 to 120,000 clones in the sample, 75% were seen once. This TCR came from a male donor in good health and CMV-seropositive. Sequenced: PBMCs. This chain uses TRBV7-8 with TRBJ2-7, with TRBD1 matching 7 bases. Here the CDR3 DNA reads TGTGCCAGCAGCTTAGGAGGGACAGCCGCCTACGAGCAGTACTTC. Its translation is CASSLGGTAAYEQYF.